This T cell receptor (beta chain) was recorded in a study of cytomegalovirus exposure and HLA in healthy donors. A note on this clone: Its antigen is currently unknown.

PCR involved 60 Vbeta and 13 Jbeta primers. The data were produced by immunoSEQ multiplex PCR, yet TCRdb's version contains in-frame clones alone and is incomplete. There are some 110,000 clones in the sample; nearly 80% occur only once, and around 1.2% lies in the top ten. Study-wide results and caveats: Immune exposure information comprised only CMV serostatus. In a later analysis, HLA-associated TCR beta chains were more clonally expanded than equally common others.

Nominal health characterized the donors when sampled, though unrecorded immune exposures were likely. Per the germline V gene, CDR1 is SGDLS and CDR2 is YYNGEE. Trimming took 0 bases from V and 4 from J; bases not matched to a gene: 6. The CDR3 loop spans 16 amino acids. Sequencing was done on a sample of PBMCs. The clonotype was recovered from a man aged 25 to 40 in good health and CMV-seronegative. The gene calls are TRBV9 and TRBJ2-1, with 8 bases lining up with TRBD2. CDR3 sequence: CASSVAALAVYNEQFF. The CDR3 nucleotides are TGTGCCAGCAGCGTAGCTGCACTAGCGGTTTACAATGAGCAGTTCTTC.